This TCR beta chain was profiled in a study of cytotoxic CD8 clonotypes in ibrutinib-treated CLL. Across the study: Enrolment comprised around 11 relapsed/refractory and roughly 15 treatment-naive patients; roughly 17 were IGHV unmutated.

Clones were read by immunoSEQ multiplex PCR, and TCRdb kept only the in-frame ones, dropping some. This table holds 140,000 or so clones, over 60% found once. As input for TCR beta libraries, around 2 micrograms of genomic DNA came from cryopreserved PBMCs. The table lists this clone with a few counts. Antigen unknown. Study-level points and caveats: Starting clonality was above that of age-matched healthy donors and tracked circulating CD8+ T-cell counts.

Material: PBMCs, obtained after 12 months of ibrutinib treatment. The TCR originated in a human donor with chronic lymphocytic leukemia.

CDR3 DNA sequence: TGTGCCAGCAGCTTCCCCCTGGGCGGGGAGCTGTTTTTT. Its protein product is CASSFPLGGELFF. The chain joins TRBV7-9 to TRBJ2-2; D is unclear. The CDR3 extends over 13 amino acids. The V gene's germline CDR1 is SEHNR and CDR2 FQNEAQ (reference sequence). V lost 3 bases and J lost 7, with 9 bases in between.